Each of the 32 T cell receptor beta chains below was sequenced from the same sample in a study of blood T cell repertoires in COVID-19. Profiling relied on immunoSEQ multiplex PCR, and the TCRdb table lists in-frame clones only, not all of them. The data hold about 26,000 clones, with roughly 90% observed a single time. Material: peripheral blood. These receptor sequences come from a human donor in a cohort sampled during active COVID-19.

The chain uses TRBV7-9 and TRBJ1-1; TRBD1 aligns across 7 bases. Germline V gene lookup returns CDR1 SEHNR and CDR2 FQNEAQ (reference sequence). With 5 bases clipped from V and 7 bases from J, the junction kept 16 bases outside the gene matches. The CDR3 extends over 16 amino acids. CDR3 coding DNA: TGTGCCAGCAGCCCAAGCAACGGACAGGCAAGGGATGAAGCTTTCTTT. Amino acids: CASSPSNGQARDEAFF.

This chain connects TRBV18 to TRBJ2-2; TRBD2 matches at 13 bases. This CDR3 contains 17 residues. V was pared by 2 bases and J by 4 bases, with 4 bases of the junction left unmatched. The germline CDR1 and CDR2 sequences are KGHSH and LQKENI. The CDR3 protein is CASSPRGLAGITGELFF. The CDR3 DNA is TGTGCCAGCTCACCAAGGGGACTAGCGGGGATCACCGGGGAGCTGTTTTTT.

This clone was recorded once. The rearrangement links TRBV29-1 to TRBJ2-7; tentatively, D is TRBD1 (5 bases). V lost 5 bases, J lost 3 bases, and 11 bases lay in between. Germline values: CDR1 SQVTM, CDR2 ANQGSEA. This CDR3 spans 12 amino acids. CDR3: CSVSGPGYEQYF. CDR3 in DNA: TGCAGCGTTTCAGGGCCCGGCTACGAGCAGTACTTC.

V and J are TRBV7-8 and TRBJ2-3, with 9 nucleotides matching TRBD1. Germline CDR1 and CDR2: SGHVS and FQNEAQ. J gave up 0 bases and V 4 bases, and 5 bases lay outside the gene matches. This CDR3 is 16 amino acids long. The CDR3 sequence: CASSWPGQGSTDTQYF. In DNA, the CDR3 is TGTGCCAGCAGCTGGCCTGGACAGGGGAGCACAGATACGCAGTATTTT.

V and J are TRBV3-1 (or the pseudogene TRBV3-2) and TRBJ2-5; 9 positions match TRBD1. The CDR3 is 15 residues long. V shed 8 bases and J 5 bases; nucleotides not matched to a gene: 12. In germline, CDR1 is LGHDT, CDR2 YNNKEL (reference sequence). As DNA, the CDR3 is TGTGCCAGCGACAATTCCGGGACAGGGTTGGAGACCCAGTACTTC. Protein: CASDNSGTGLETQYF.

This chain links TRBV28 with TRBJ2-1; tentatively, D is TRBD2 (6 bases). Germline V gives CDR1 MDHEN, CDR2 SYDVKM. V lost 6 bases and J 9 bases, leaving 15 bases between the germline ends. The CDR3 sequence is 13 residues long. CDR3 loop: CASSLGRRGEQFF. CDR3 bases: TGTGCCAGCAGCCTCGGGCGGCGGGGTGAGCAGTTCTTC.

J is TRBJ2-7 and V is TRBV6-5, with no clear D. V shed 0 bases and J shed 0 bases, with 9 bases lying between them. The germline V gene encodes CDR1 MNHEY and CDR2 SVGAGI. The CDR3 runs to 15 residues. DNA of the CDR3: TGTGCCAGCAGTTACTCGCACACCAGCTCCTACGAGCAGTACTTC. As protein: CASSYSHTSSYEQYF.

The V gene is TRBV27, the J gene TRBJ1-2; D gene uncertain. Trimming cost V 6 bases and J 4 bases, with 15 bases left between them. The CDR3 loop spans 14 amino acids. Per germline, CDR1 MNHEY and CDR2 SMNVEV (reference sequence). CDR3 loop: CASSLRWEGYGYTF. In nucleotides, the CDR3 is TGTGCCAGCAGCCTAAGGTGGGAGGGCTATGGCTACACCTTC.

The chain is built from TRBV5-1 and TRBJ1-1; D possibly corresponds to TRBD1 (6 bases). V lost 5 bases to trimming and J lost 6 bases, with 17 bases between them. This CDR3 spans 14 amino acids. Per the germline V gene, CDR1 is SGHRS and CDR2 is YFSETQ. In DNA, the CDR3 is TGCGCCAGCAGGCCTCCGCGGGGGGCTGCTGAAGCTTTCTTT. As protein: CASRPPRGAAEAFF.

The rearrangement joins TRBV2 to TRBJ2-3; 11 bases align to TRBD2. Unmatched junction bases numbered 9, after V lost 5 bases and J lost 5 bases. The germline gives CDR1 SNHLY, CDR2 FYNNEI. CDR3 length: 16 residues. The CDR3 DNA follows: TGTGCCAGCAGTTATGGCGGACTAGCGGGTCGAGATACGCAGTATTTT. Amino acid sequence: CASSYGGLAGRDTQYF.

This rearrangement joins TRBV7-9 to TRBJ1-2; 7 bases are a match to TRBD1. CDR3 length: 12 residues. V shed 4 bases, J shed 8 bases, and the junction held 4 bases outside the gene matches. CDR1 and CDR2 (germline): SEHNR, FQNEAQ (reference sequence). CDR3 in amino acids: CASSSQGVGYTF. DNA of the CDR3: TGTGCCAGCAGCTCCCAGGGGGTAGGCTACACCTTC.

This clone was seen once. This chain uses TRBV29-1 with TRBJ2-1; 14 bases fit TRBD2. The V and J ends lost 3 bases and 0 bases, in that order; junction bases with no gene match: 1. This CDR3 region has 16 residues. Germline CDR1 and CDR2: SQVTM and ANQGSEA. The CDR3 here is CSVDGTSGSSYNEQFF. CDR3 sequence (DNA): TGCAGCGTTGATGGGACTAGCGGGAGCTCCTACAATGAGCAGTTCTTC.

J is TRBJ2-7 and V is TRBV30, with D perhaps matching TRBD2 (6 bases). The CDR3 runs 14 residues. V lost 3 bases, J lost 2 bases, and 14 bases lay in between. The germline V gene encodes CDR1 GTSNPN and CDR2 SVGIG (reference sequence). In DNA form, the CDR3 reads TGTGCCTGGAGCGAAGGGGACTCCCCCTACGAGCAGTACTTC. Its translation is CAWSEGDSPYEQYF.

The sample holds a few counts of this clone. The chain joins TRBV7-2 to TRBJ1-1; D gene ambiguous. Trimming cost V 1 base and J 0 bases, with 12 bases left between them. The CDR3 covers 16 residues. CDR1 SGHTA and CDR2 FQGNSA come from the germline V gene. The CDR3 is CASSLVLRGLNTEAFF. The CDR3, as DNA: TGTGCCAGCAGCTTAGTACTAAGAGGATTGAACACTGAAGCTTTCTTT.

The genes are TRBV5-8 and TRBJ2-5, with 7 bases fitting TRBD1. The CDR3 has 16 residues. Per the germline V gene, CDR1 is SGHTS and CDR2 is YDEGEE. With V trimmed by 4 bases and J by 5 bases, 14 bases remained unmatched. In nucleotides, the CDR3 is TGTGCCAGCAGCAAAATGGGACAGACCTTGGGTGAGACCCAGTACTTC. Encoded protein: CASSKMGQTLGETQYF.

The rearrangement links TRBV27 to TRBJ2-3; 9 nucleotides align to TRBD2. This CDR3 has 18 amino acids. J gave up 2 bases and V 6 bases, and 15 bases lay outside the gene matches. Looked up from germline, CDR1 is MNHEY and CDR2 is SMNVEV (reference sequence). The CDR3 reads CASSQGRRLAENTDTQYF. In DNA form, the CDR3 reads TGTGCCAGCAGCCAAGGAAGGAGACTAGCGGAGAACACAGATACGCAGTATTTT.

V and J are TRBV27 and TRBJ2-7, with TRBD1 as a possible D gene (6 bases). Trimming pared 4 bases from V and 4 bases from J, leaving 14 bases between. The CDR3 has 14 amino acids. Germline CDR1 is MNHEY and CDR2 is SMNVEV (reference sequence). The CDR3 coding sequence is TGTGCCAGCAGTTCGTCGAGACAGGTATACGAGCAGTACTTC. Translating gives CASSSSRQVYEQYF.

The chain recombines TRBV27 with TRBJ2-7, with TRBD2 identical over 11 bases. The CDR3 consists of 13 residues. Unmatched junction bases numbered 2, after V lost 8 bases and J lost 2 bases. The V gene's germline CDR1 is MNHEY and CDR2 SMNVEV (reference sequence). Here the CDR3 DNA reads TGTGCCAGCGGTAGCGGGAGGGCCTACGAGCAGTACTTC. It is translated as CASGSGRAYEQYF.

The chain employs TRBV2 and TRBJ2-1, with 8 bases fitting TRBD2. Germline V gene sequence: CDR1 SNHLY, CDR2 FYNNEI. With V trimmed by 8 bases and J by 2 bases, 11 bases remained unmatched. The CDR3 covers 16 residues. The CDR3: CASRVSLAVPYNEQFF. The CDR3 DNA sequence: TGTGCCAGCCGGGTCTCACTAGCGGTTCCCTACAATGAGCAGTTCTTC.

This chain links TRBV5-4 with TRBJ2-2; 12 nucleotides align to TRBD2. CDR1 and CDR2 (germline): SGHNT, YYREEE (reference sequence). The CDR3 is made up of 17 amino acids. The V gene end was trimmed by 4 bases and the J gene end by 5 bases; junction bases not matched to a gene: 9. The CDR3 protein is CASSPGTSGLGTGELFF. The CDR3, as DNA: TGTGCCAGCAGCCCGGGGACTAGCGGGCTTGGGACCGGGGAGCTGTTTTTT.

The table lists this clone with a count of one. The chain links TRBV12-5 to TRBJ2-3, with 13 bases matching TRBD2. There are 16 residues in the CDR3. V lost 2 bases, J lost 4 bases, and 3 bases stayed unmatched. Germline lookup yields CDR1 LGHNT and CDR2 FRNRAP. The CDR3 nucleotides read TGTGCTAGTGGTTTGTCACTAGCGGGGGGGGCAGATACGCAGTATTTT. It translates to CASGLSLAGGADTQYF.

The rearrangement links TRBV11-3 to TRBJ1-3, with D possibly being TRBD1 (5 bases). CDR3 length: 13 amino acids. The germline CDR1 and CDR2 sequences are SGHNT and YENEEA. The V gene lost 5 bases and the J gene lost 4 bases, with 9 bases spanning the gap. The CDR3 loop reads CASSHRTGNTIYF. The CDR3 nucleotides are TGTGCCAGCAGCCACCGGACAGGAAACACCATATATTTT.

V is TRBV9 and J is TRBJ2-1, with 10 bases matching TRBD2. The CDR3 contains 15 residues. The V and J ends lost 4 bases and 8 bases, in that order; junction bases with no gene match: 9. Germline CDR1 SGDLS, CDR2 YYNGEE. CDR3 sequence reads: CASSQSGGAVDEQFF. Here the CDR3 DNA reads TGTGCCAGCAGCCAGAGCGGGGGGGCCGTCGATGAGCAGTTCTTC.

The rearrangement joins TRBV18 to TRBJ2-7, with TRBD1 identical over 10 bases. From germline, CDR1 is KGHSH and CDR2 LQKENI. CDR3 length: 14 amino acids. V trimming: 4 bases; J trimming: 5 bases; junction bases outside the gene matches: 5. Written as DNA, the CDR3 is TGTGCCAGCTCACGGGACAGGGGAAAGGACGAGCAGTACTTC. Translating it yields CASSRDRGKDEQYF.

V is TRBV3-1 (or the pseudogene TRBV3-2) and J is TRBJ2-5; D is perhaps TRBD1 (6 bases). Germline CDR1 LGHDT, CDR2 YNNKEL (reference sequence). V was trimmed by 1 base and J by 1 base, leaving 13 bases between them. The CDR3 is 16 residues long. The CDR3 here is CASSQGSFRGQETQYF. The CDR3 DNA reads as TGTGCCAGCAGCCAAGGCTCGTTCAGGGGCCAAGAGACCCAGTACTTC.

The rearrangement uses TRBV28 and TRBJ2-1; TRBD1 agrees at 10 bases. The CDR3 length is 15 residues. Germline V gene lookup returns CDR1 MDHEN and CDR2 SYDVKM. V shed 6 bases, J shed 11 bases, and the junction held 13 bases outside the gene matches. CDR3 nucleotides: TGTGCCAGCAGGCCCCCGGGACAGGGGACAATGAAGCAGTTCTTC. It encodes CASRPPGQGTMKQFF.

The chain is built from TRBV21-1 and TRBJ2-7; TRBD2 is taken as the D call from the table, unchecked against the DNA. TRBV21-1 is deemed a pseudogene. CDR3 length: 15 amino acids. The CDR3 loop is CASSKARNGSYEQYF. The CDR3 coding sequence is TGTGCCAGCAGCAAAGCGCGGAACGGATCCTACGAGCAGTACTTC.

This chain joins TRBV3-1 (or the pseudogene TRBV3-2) and TRBJ2-7, with a tentative D call TRBD1 (5 bases). V lost 1 base and J 5 bases, leaving 15 bases between the germline ends. CDR1 and CDR2 (germline): LGHDT, YNNKEL (reference sequence). There are 15 residues in the CDR3. CDR3 in DNA: TGTGCCAGCAGCCAAGGAACTGGGGAACAGGACGAGCAGTACTTC. Its translation: CASSQGTGEQDEQYF.

The rearrangement joins TRBV5-1 to TRBJ2-5; 7 nucleotides match TRBD2. After removal of 2 bases from V and 4 bases from J, the junction contained 8 bases not matched to a gene. This CDR3 has 15 residues. Per the germline V gene, CDR1 is SGHRS and CDR2 is YFSETQ. CDR3 DNA: TGCGCCAGCAGCTTAGGTCCGGGAGGAAGAGAGACCCAGTACTTC. It translates to CASSLGPGGRETQYF.

J is TRBJ1-2 and V is TRBV6-1; 9 positions agree with TRBD1. V lost 3 bases and J lost 7; bases outside the gene matches: 3. CDR3 length: 13 amino acids. CDR1 is MNHNS, CDR2 SASEGT, per germline. Written as DNA, the CDR3 is TGTGCCAGCAGTGAGGGACAGGGTATTGGCTACACCTTC. This encodes CASSEGQGIGYTF.

The J gene is TRBJ1-4, the V gene TRBV9, with D perhaps matching TRBD1 (5 bases). The CDR3 has 14 residues. In germline, CDR1 is SGDLS, CDR2 YYNGEE. Trimming shortened V by 3 bases and J by 7 bases, and 13 bases separated the two germline ends. CDR3 amino acids: CASSEGIRIEKLFF. The CDR3 bases are TGTGCCAGCAGCGAGGGGATCAGAATTGAAAAACTGTTTTTT. Combining the CDR3 with reference TRBV9 and TRBJ1-4 gives the whole variable domain DSGVTQTPKHLITATGQRVTLRCSPRSGDLSVYWYQQSLDQGLQFLIQYYNGEERAKGNILERFSAQQFPDLHSELNLSSLELGDSALYFCASSEGIRIEKLFFGSGTQLSVL.

The CDR3 sequence is CASRTSGGGPDTQYF. The CDR3 nucleotides read TGCGCCAGCCGGACTAGCGGGGGGGGCCCAGATACGCAGTATTTT. V and J are TRBV5-1 and TRBJ2-3; 15 bases match TRBD2. Germline CDR1 and CDR2: SGHRS and YFSETQ. V was pared by 7 bases and J by 4 bases, with 4 bases of the junction left unmatched. The CDR3 contains 15 residues.